This T cell receptor beta chain came from a study of cytomegalovirus exposure and HLA in healthy donors. Study-wide context: Caucasian-associated ancestry cluster membership applied to over 80% of some 400 genotyped donors. Overall study findings and caveats: Later, an analysis found that common viral pathogens appeared to be linked with several of the most significant clusters. With high specificity and sensitivity, the classifier reportedly diagnosed cytomegalovirus status.

Healthy bone marrow donors made up the donor group. This clone has more than one count but fewer than ten. Its antigen remains unidentified. The study ran its PCR with 60 Vbeta and 13 Jbeta primers. Sequenced by immunoSEQ multiplex PCR; TCRdb stores in-frame clones only, minus some. The sample holds roughly 100,000 clones, about 71% seen once. This CDR3 comprises 13 residues. Germline assignment: CDR1 LNHDA and CDR2 SQIVND (reference sequence). V gave up 3 bases and J gave up 7 bases, with 9 bases separating them. What was sequenced was PBMCs. V and J are TRBV19 and TRBJ2-2; D ambiguous. The sequence was collected from a woman aged 45-65 years in good health and CMV-seronegative. The CDR3 protein is CASSIGSFGELFF. In DNA, the CDR3 is TGTGCCAGTAGTATCGGTAGCTTCGGGGAGCTGTTTTTT.